The 11 T cell receptor beta chains reported below all come from one sample, sequenced in a study of cytomegalovirus exposure and HLA in healthy donors. Here immunoSEQ multiplex PCR was the method, and the copy in TCRdb shows in-frame clones only, minus some. The sample contains 250,000 to 400,000 clones, about 85% of which appear only once. The sample was PBMCs. The receptors originated from a woman in her twenties or thirties in good health and CMV-seropositive.

The rearrangement joins TRBV20-1 to TRBJ1-2; D remains unclear. V dropped 3 bases and J dropped 6 bases, with 5 bases sitting between them. The germline V gene encodes CDR1 DFQATT and CDR2 SNEGSKA (reference sequence). The CDR3 totals 10 residues. CDR3 sequence reads: CSARSDGYTF. The CDR3 coding sequence is TGCAGTGCTAGGTCGGATGGCTACACCTTC.

The gene calls are TRBV14 and TRBJ1-6, with D uncertain. V was pared by 5 bases and J by 9 bases, with 14 bases between. Germline V gene lookup returns CDR1 SGHDN and CDR2 FVKESK. This CDR3 spans 14 amino acids. CDR3 amino acids: CASSSGGPSSPLHF. The CDR3 DNA reads as TGTGCCAGCAGCTCAGGAGGACCTAGTTCACCCCTCCACTTT.

V gene TRBV2 combines with J gene TRBJ1-2, with D possibly TRBD1 on 5 matching bases. V lost 3 bases and J lost 0, with 8 bases in between. The germline gives CDR1 SNHLY, CDR2 FYNNEI. The CDR3 spans 14 residues. CDR3 in DNA: TGTGCCAGCAGTGAGACAGTGTCTAACTATGGCTACACCTTC. It specifies CASSETVSNYGYTF. Variable domain in full (rest from reference TRBV2 and TRBJ1-2): EPEVTQTPSHQVTQMGQEVILRCVPISNHLYFYWYRQILGQKVEFLVSFYNNEISEKSEIFDDQFSVERPDGSNFTLKIRSTKLEDSAMYFCASSETVSNYGYTFGSGTRLTVV.

The chain links TRBV5-1 to TRBJ2-4; D may correspond to TRBD1 or TRBD2 (7 bases each). This CDR3 contains 14 residues. CDR1 is SGHRS and CDR2 is YFSETQ in the germline V gene. Trimming pared 0 bases from V and 8 bases from J, leaving 12 bases between. DNA for the CDR3: TGCGCCAGCAGCTTGGAACAGGGGAGGGACATTCAGTACTTC. Translating gives CASSLEQGRDIQYF.

This clone has a handful of counts. The chain recombines TRBV19 with TRBJ2-2; the match to TRBD1 covers 7 bases. The CDR3 contains 14 residues. Germline V gene lookup returns CDR1 LNHDA and CDR2 SQIVND (reference sequence). J was trimmed by 1 base and V by 6 bases; bases with no gene match: 2. In DNA, the CDR3 is TGTGCCAGTAGCAACAGGGGGAACACCGGGGAGCTGTTTTTT. Its translation: CASSNRGNTGELFF.

CDR3 protein: CASRTGTTSNQPQHF. CDR3 coding DNA: TGTGCCAGCAGAACCGGGACGACTAGCAATCAGCCCCAGCATTTT. This rearrangement joins TRBV6-6 to TRBJ1-5; D might be TRBD1 (5 bases). V lost 6 bases to trimming and J lost 0 bases, with 12 bases between them. The CDR3 sequence is 15 residues long. From germline, CDR1 is MNHNY and CDR2 SVGAGI (reference sequence).

The chain joins TRBV6-5 to TRBJ1-6; 9 nucleotides line up with TRBD1. The CDR3 is made up of 16 amino acids. Germline trimming cut 2 bases from V and 9 bases from J; bases unmatched to any gene: 8. CDR1 is MNHEY and CDR2 is SVGAGI in the germline V gene. Here the CDR3 DNA reads TGTGCCAGCAGTTACGCGGACAGGGGAGGGCTTTCACCCCTCCACTTT. The encoded protein is CASSYADRGGLSPLHF.

The rearrangement links TRBV13 to TRBJ2-5, with D perhaps matching TRBD1 (6 bases). This CDR3 comprises 14 residues. CDR1 is PRHDT, CDR2 FYEKMQ, per germline (reference sequence). Trimming took 5 bases from V and 5 from J, leaving 15 bases between them. The DNA for the CDR3 is TGTGCCAGCAGCCCCCCGACAGGCGGGGAGACCCAGTACTTC. Its translation is CASSPPTGGETQYF.

This clone was picked up one time. The chain carries TRBV19 and TRBJ2-7; D is perhaps TRBD1 (6 bases). Trimming left V 6 bases short and J 3 bases short, with 12 bases between. There are 13 residues in the CDR3. Per the germline V gene, CDR1 is LNHDA and CDR2 is SQIVND (reference sequence). The DNA of the CDR3 is TGTGCCAGTAGCATGGAAGGGGGCTACGAGCAGTACTTC. Amino acids: CASSMEGGYEQYF.

This sequence joins TRBV2 and TRBJ1-5; D gene uncertain. The CDR3 length is 12 residues. CDR1 and CDR2 from the germline V gene are SNHLY and FYNNEI. Trimming stripped 4 bases from V and 3 bases from J, with 4 bases between. The CDR3 coding sequence is TGTGCCAGCAGTGGACTCAATCAGCCCCAGCATTTT. It specifies CASSGLNQPQHF.

This chain connects TRBV5-6 to TRBJ1-4, with D possibly matching TRBD1 (5 bases). Germline CDR1 is SGHDT and CDR2 is YYEEEE. Trimming took off 4 bases at V and 13 bases at J, with 17 bases between the two ends. The CDR3 contains 13 residues. DNA of the CDR3: TGTGCCAGCAGCCTCGGGCAGGGTGTTAGACTGTTTTTT. It specifies CASSLGQGVRLFF.